The count of the clone carrying this T cell receptor beta chain is one. 60 Vbeta and 13 Jbeta primers were used in PCR. Some clones are missing from TCRdb's copy, which holds only in-frame ones; the method was immunoSEQ multiplex PCR. This sample yields 85,000 to 100,000 clones, of which around 80% are seen a single time; 15% to 20% belongs to the top ten. This sample is part of a study of cytomegalovirus exposure and HLA in healthy donors. This CDR3 comprises 15 residues. V dropped 5 bases and J dropped 6; count of bases not matched to a gene: 6. From germline, CDR1 is SEHNR and CDR2 FQNEAQ (reference sequence).

This chain links TRBV7-9 with TRBJ2-1, with TRBD1 matching over 11 bases. This TCR was sampled from a man aged 60 to 75 in good health and CMV-seropositive. The specimen sequenced was PBMCs. CDR3 DNA: TGTGCCAGCAGCCTCTCCGGGACAGGGGGCAATGAGCAGTTCTTC. This gives the protein CASSLSGTGGNEQFF.